This T cell receptor (beta chain) was identified during a study of naive and memory T cell subsets. Findings and caveats of the study: This RNA-based method may be sensitive to activation-related transcript changes.

This CDR3 is built from 13 residues. The germline V and J ends were trimmed by 6 bases and 0 bases, with 8 bases remaining between them. Amplification of ligated cDNA took four PCR rounds with SP2 and nested alpha and beta constant primers. TCRdb analysed the 5' RACE reads with MiXCR anew, one entry per CDR3 protein. The table shows approximately 52,000 distinct CDR3 sequences, with about 4.5% occurring only once. The sample holds many counts of this clonotype. Its antigen remains unknown. An oligonucleotide containing a UMI was ligated to the 3' end of TCR cDNA. Cells were not sorted; total RNA input targeted 1 to 1000 ng.

The rearrangement uses TRBV12-3 or TRBV12-4 and TRBJ1-1, with D uncertain. The TCR comes from a female donor in good health. The CDR3 protein is CASRRAMNTEAFF. The CDR3 coding sequence is TGTGCCAGCAGGAGGGCTATGAACACTGAAGCTTTCTTT.